The rows below give T cell receptor beta chains drawn from one sample of a study of blood T cell repertoires in COVID-19. The data were produced by immunoSEQ multiplex PCR, yet TCRdb's version contains in-frame clones alone and is incomplete. The top ten clones hold over 9.5% of a sample with 140,000 or so clones, 88% of them seen once. Sequences were obtained from peripheral blood. The receptors shown here come from a man in his 60s with active or convalescent COVID-19. Both conserved end residues are part of each CDR3. D genes are given only for firm matches. Size values are once, few and many counts, or a class for expanded clones, and some rows have none.

v_gene: TRBV6-4; d_gene: TRBD1; j_gene: TRBJ1-2; abundance: few; CDR3aa: CASRAPGGYGYTF; CDR3nt: TGTGCCAGCAGGGCGCCAGGGGGTTATGGCTACACCTTC
v_gene: TRBV28; d_gene: TRBD2; j_gene: TRBJ2-7; abundance: .; CDR3aa: CASSFSRTAGVGEQYF; CDR3nt: TGTGCCAGCAGTTTCAGCCGGACAGCGGGAGTAGGAGAGCAGTACTTC
v_gene: TRBV29-1; d_gene: .; j_gene: TRBJ1-4; abundance: .; CDR3aa: CSAWTGRGLTNEKLFF; CDR3nt: TGCAGCGCTTGGACTGGGAGGGGGTTAACTAATGAAAAACTGTTTTTT
v_gene: TRBV28; d_gene: TRBD1; j_gene: TRBJ2-3; abundance: .; CDR3aa: CASSGTGVGQENTQYF; CDR3nt: TGTGCCAGCAGTGGGACAGGGGTCGGCCAGGAAAATACGCAGTATTTT
v_gene: TRBV6-5; d_gene: TRBD2; j_gene: TRBJ2-5; abundance: .; CDR3aa: CASSYSGGQETQYF; CDR3nt: TGTGCCAGCAGTTACAGCGGGGGGCAGGAGACCCAGTACTTC
v_gene: TRBV24-1; d_gene: TRBD1; j_gene: TRBJ1-5; abundance: .; CDR3aa: CATSDPLSFGTENQPQHF; CDR3nt: TGTGCCACCAGTGATCCCCTTTCATTCGGGACAGAAAATCAGCCCCAGCATTTT
v_gene: TRBV28; d_gene: .; j_gene: TRBJ2-7; abundance: few; CDR3aa: CASSLKGGSYEQYF; CDR3nt: TGTGCCAGCAGTTTAAAGGGGGGGTCCTACGAGCAGTACTTC
v_gene: TRBV29-1; d_gene: TRBD1; j_gene: TRBJ2-7; abundance: .; CDR3aa: CSVGQGDYEQYF; CDR3nt: TGCAGCGTCGGACAGGGTGACTACGAGCAGTACTTC
v_gene: TRBV7-8; d_gene: TRBD2; j_gene: TRBJ2-4; abundance: .; CDR3aa: CASSQTSGNIQYF; CDR3nt: TGTGCCAGCAGCCAGACTAGCGGGAACATTCAGTACTTC
v_gene: TRBV5-6; d_gene: .; j_gene: TRBJ2-1; abundance: .; CDR3aa: CASSLEKWSSYNEQFF; CDR3nt: TGTGCCAGCAGCTTGGAGAAGTGGAGCTCCTACAATGAGCAGTTCTTC
v_gene: TRBV30; d_gene: TRBD1; j_gene: TRBJ1-2; abundance: .; CDR3aa: CAVTDRARYGYTF; CDR3nt: TGTGCCGTGACGGACAGGGCCCGCTATGGCTACACCTTC
v_gene: TRBV5-4; d_gene: .; j_gene: TRBJ1-4; abundance: .; CDR3aa: CASSLGSSTGATNEKLFF; CDR3nt: TGTGCCAGCAGCTTGGGGTCGTCGACAGGTGCTACTAATGAAAAACTGTTTTTT